This T cell receptor beta chain was obtained from a study of T cell responses to AZD1222 COVID-19 vaccine (dated by TCRdb to the early 2020s). Concerning the study at large: A total of approximately 240 trial participants underwent TCR sequencing, of whom roughly 210 had received two doses of AZD1222 and roughly 26 had received two doses of the MenACWY control vaccine. Trial participants were enrolled into age subgroups of 18-55, 56-69 and 70-plus years, which contained around 150, 28 and 57 TCR-sequenced participants, respectively. Findings and caveats that apply to the study as a whole: Most participants were white British and females outnumbered males, and the authors suggested that clonal diversity may have been underestimated. The 56-69-year group was small, and its depth increase did not reach significance, likely because of low power. Epitopes outside the regions mutated in the B.1.351 and B.1.1.7 variants were reportedly recognized by nearly half of the unique spike-specific TCRs. Because no day 14 peak-response samples were available, repertoires were characterized only after the peak T cell response. Vaccine-associated CD4 TCRs spanned the whole spike protein, with dominant responses in regions 160-218 and 743-854. Conclusions about previously exposed vaccinees are limited because only six or seven AZD1222 recipients were SARS-CoV-2 seropositive at baseline. A significant rise in spike-specific TCR breadth and depth was observed after two AZD1222 doses relative to day 0 and relative to MenACWY recipients.

This clone was picked up one time. Its antigen is currently not known. The input lacks base qualities; no much larger clone sits a single base away. The CDR3 regions of human TCRbeta chains were analyzed by immunosequencing. The paper's processing steps were these. Repertoire TCRs were checked for matches against a reference library of SARS-CoV-2-specific TCRs that had been generated using the MIRA antigen-specificity platform. Breadth meant the fraction of unique TCRs that were SARS-CoV-2-associated, whereas depth meant the fraction of total T cells that were SARS-CoV-2-associated. Using the MIRA data, each spike-specific TCR was mapped to the spike region that the TCR reacts to and placed in a CD4 or CD8 class. Log10-transformed breadth and depth values were compared by one-way ANOVA with Sidak's multiple comparisons tests. Entries here come from immuneACCESS through TCRdb and include only in-frame sequences with V and J called. Some clones fail to appear in such tables; in the studies checked, an unresolved V gene covers under half of the shortfall, and the cause of the remainder is unknown. From that table come the V and J calls and clone size; the DNA was used to work out D and trimming. This sample holds roughly 130,000 clones; about 90% were observed only once. The ten most abundant clones make up 4% of the sample.

Trimming at the junction amounts to 4 bases on V and 5 bases on J, and the germline ends lie 15 bases apart. The CDR3 covers 14 residues, taking in both the cysteine and the phenylalanine. The kept DNA is CDR3 alone, 42 bases in frame from the first base. CDR1 SGHTA and CDR2 FQGNSA are derived from the germline V gene. What the time point label conveys for this sample: about 28 days (+/-7) after the second vaccine dose. Because spike-specific TCR depth and breadth did not differ between the two schedules, AZD1222 recipients who got a second dose at roughly 4 weeks were pooled with those who got a second dose at roughly 12 weeks. Vaccinee samples came from UK trials COV001 and COV002, including a single-blind randomized controlled phase 2/3 trial of AZD1222 (ChAdOx1 nCoV-19) in healthy adults. For TCRbeta chain sequencing, PBMC samples from trial participants were taken at day 0 and at day 28 after the second dose.

The chain is made from TRBV7-2 and TRBJ2-7; confidence is insufficient to name the D gene. The receptor comes from an adult who received the AZD1222 COVID-19 vaccine. Specimen: peripheral blood, collected 28 days after the second AZD1222 dose. The base sequence is TGTGCCAGCAGCTCCGGGCCCCAGTGGGACGAGCAGTACTTC. Its coded protein is CASSSGPQWDEQYF.